This T cell receptor beta chain was identified in a study of blood T cell repertoires in COVID-19. From germline, CDR1 is LNHDA and CDR2 SQIVND (reference sequence). This CDR3 has 13 amino acids. V dropped 6 bases and J dropped 7 bases, with 15 bases sitting between them. TCRdb's copy holds only in-frame clones and misses some; the assay was immunoSEQ multiplex PCR. The sample lists 250,000 to 350,000 clones, more than 75% seen once, with around 4% in the top ten. The specimen was peripheral blood. The chain links TRBV19 to TRBJ1-1; unclear D gene. The clonotype originates from a woman aged 45-65 years with active or convalescent COVID-19. For the CDR3, the DNA is TGTGCCAGTAGAAGTGCTGGGGAGGGTGAAGCTTTCTTT. Protein: CASRSAGEGEAFF.